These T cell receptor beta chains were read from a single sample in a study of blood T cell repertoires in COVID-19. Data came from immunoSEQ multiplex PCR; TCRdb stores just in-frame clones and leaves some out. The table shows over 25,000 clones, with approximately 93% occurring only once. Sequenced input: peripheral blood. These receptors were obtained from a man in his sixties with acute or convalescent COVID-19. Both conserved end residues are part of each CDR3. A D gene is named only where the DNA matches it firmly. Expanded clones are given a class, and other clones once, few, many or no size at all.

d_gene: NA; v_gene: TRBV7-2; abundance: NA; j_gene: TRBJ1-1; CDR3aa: CASSLDGWSTEAFF; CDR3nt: TGTGCCAGCAGCTTAGATGGGTGGAGCACTGAAGCTTTCTTT
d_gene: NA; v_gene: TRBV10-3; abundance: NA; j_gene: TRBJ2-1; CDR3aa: CAINRLDEQFF; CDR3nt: TGTGCCATCAACCGACTAGACGAGCAGTTCTTC
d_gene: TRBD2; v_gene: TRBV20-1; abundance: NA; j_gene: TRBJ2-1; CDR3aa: CSASSPSGIYNEQFF; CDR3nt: TGCAGTGCTAGTTCCCCTAGCGGCATCTACAATGAGCAGTTCTTC
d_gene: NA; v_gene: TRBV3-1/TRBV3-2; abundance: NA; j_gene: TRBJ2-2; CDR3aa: CASSQDLTGAHTGELFF; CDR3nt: TGTGCCAGCAGCCAAGATCTAACGGGAGCCCACACCGGGGAGCTGTTTTTT
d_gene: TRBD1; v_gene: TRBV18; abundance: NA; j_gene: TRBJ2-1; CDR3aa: CASSPRQGFISYNEQFF; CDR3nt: TGTGCCAGCTCACCGCGACAGGGGTTTATCTCCTACAATGAGCAGTTCTTC
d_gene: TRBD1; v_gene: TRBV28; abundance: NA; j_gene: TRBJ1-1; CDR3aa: CASSSWTGEGTEAFF; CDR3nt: TGTGCCAGCAGTTCCTGGACAGGGGAAGGGACTGAAGCTTTCTTT
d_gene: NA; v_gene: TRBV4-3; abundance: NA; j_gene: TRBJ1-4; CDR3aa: CASSQDREKLFF; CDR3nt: TGCGCCAGCAGCCAAGATCGGGAAAAACTGTTTTTT
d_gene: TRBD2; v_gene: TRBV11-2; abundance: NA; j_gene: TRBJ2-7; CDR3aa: CASSPIGRVSSYEQYF; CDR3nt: TGTGCCAGCAGCCCTATTGGGAGGGTGAGCTCCTACGAGCAGTACTTC
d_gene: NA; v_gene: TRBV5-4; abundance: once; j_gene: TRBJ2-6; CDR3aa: CASSLTLGAGANVLTF; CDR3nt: TGTGCCAGCAGCTTAACTCTCGGGGCTGGGGCCAACGTCCTGACTTTC
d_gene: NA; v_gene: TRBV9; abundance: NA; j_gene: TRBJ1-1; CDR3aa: CASSPRQAMNTEAFF; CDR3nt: TGTGCCAGCAGCCCGAGACAGGCAATGAACACTGAAGCTTTCTTT
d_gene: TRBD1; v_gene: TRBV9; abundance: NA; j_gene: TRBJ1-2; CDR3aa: CASSLRDSYYGYTF; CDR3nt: TGTGCCAGCAGCCTCCGGGACAGTTACTATGGCTACACCTTC
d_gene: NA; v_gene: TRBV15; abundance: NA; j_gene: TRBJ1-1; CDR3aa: CATSSDRSWGDTEAFF; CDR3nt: TGTGCCACCAGCAGCGATAGATCTTGGGGGGACACTGAAGCTTTCTTT
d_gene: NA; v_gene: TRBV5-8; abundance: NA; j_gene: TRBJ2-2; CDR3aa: CASSLVFSKSNTGELFF; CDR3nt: TGTGCCAGCAGCTTGGTCTTTAGCAAATCGAACACCGGGGAGCTGTTTTTT
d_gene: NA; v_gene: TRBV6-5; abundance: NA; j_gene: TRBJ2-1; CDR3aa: CASSYQDSGNEQFF; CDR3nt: TGTGCCAGCAGTTACCAGGACTCGGGGAATGAGCAGTTCTTC
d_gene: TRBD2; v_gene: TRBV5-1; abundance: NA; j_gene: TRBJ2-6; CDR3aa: CASSLEGSRDYSGANVLTF; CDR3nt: TGCGCCAGCAGCTTGGAAGGAAGCAGGGACTACTCTGGGGCCAACGTCCTGACTTTC
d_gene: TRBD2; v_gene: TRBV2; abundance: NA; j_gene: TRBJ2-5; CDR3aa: CASIKAGGKQETQYF; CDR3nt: TGTGCCAGCATAAAAGCGGGAGGCAAGCAAGAGACCCAGTACTTC
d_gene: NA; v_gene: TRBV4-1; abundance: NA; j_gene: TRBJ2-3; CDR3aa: CASSQVVAGDTQYF; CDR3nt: TGCGCCAGCAGCCAAGTGGTGGCGGGAGATACGCAGTATTTT